Listed below are T cell receptor beta chains from one sample, sequenced in a study of T cells after yellow fever vaccination. One entry per CDR3 protein results from TCRdb running MiXCR on the 5' RACE reads. The data hold about 49,000 distinct CDR3 sequences, with about 7.4% observed a single time. The sequenced sample was CD8+ T cells sorted from PBMCs, obtained less than 18 days after the first yellow fever vaccination. These TCRs come from a man in his late teens or twenties who received the YFV17D yellow fever vaccine. Both conserved end residues are part of each CDR3. Each record gives: clone size, J gene, V gene, CDR3 length, D gene, CDR3 protein, CDR3 DNA. A D gene is named only where the DNA matches it firmly. Clone size is not always given. Where it is, it says once, few, many or a class for expanded clones.

>many|TRBJ2-2|TRBV5-1|15|-
CASHPIGTRDGELFF
TGCGCCAGCCACCCCATCGGGACACGGGACGGGGAGCTGTTTTTT
>many|TRBJ2-3|TRBV4-3|18|TRBD2
CASSQDGLAGADTDTQYF
TGCGCCAGCAGCCAAGATGGGCTAGCGGGGGCGGACACAGATACGCAGTATTTT
>many|TRBJ2-1|TRBV6-5|13|-
CASSYGGDNEQFF
TGTGCCAGCAGTTACGGCGGAGACAATGAGCAGTTCTTC
>many|TRBJ2-7|TRBV12-3/TRBV12-4|15|TRBD1
CASSSGTGVAYEQYF
TGTGCCAGCAGTTCCGGGACAGGGGTAGCCTACGAGCAGTACTTC
>many|TRBJ2-1|TRBV12-3/TRBV12-4|16|TRBD2
CASSLRLAAPYNEQFF
TGTGCCAGCAGTTTGAGGCTAGCGGCTCCCTACAATGAGCAGTTCTTC
>many|TRBJ1-4|TRBV5-1|17|-
CASSLEWWHPLGEKLFF
TGCGCCAGCAGCTTGGAATGGTGGCACCCACTTGGGGAAAAACTGTTTTTT
>many|TRBJ2-7|TRBV2|14|TRBD1
CASTAPGQGHEQYF
TGTGCCAGCACGGCGCCGGGACAGGGTCACGAGCAGTACTTC
>many|TRBJ2-7|TRBV10-3|15|-
CAISDTAGSSHEQYF
TGTGCCATCAGTGATACGGCGGGGTCCTCCCACGAGCAGTACTTC
>many|TRBJ1-1|TRBV7-9|16|-
CASSQWRTKRNTEAFF
TGTGCCAGCAGCCAGTGGAGGACAAAAAGGAACACTGAAGCTTTCTTT
>-|TRBJ1-2|TRBV5-1|14|-
CASSTRGPNYGYTF
TGCGCCAGCAGCACCAGGGGCCCAAACTATGGCTACACCTTC
>many|TRBJ2-1|TRBV20-1|18|TRBD2
CSATSSGGAGDDNNEQFF
TGCAGTGCTACCTCTTCGGGGGGAGCGGGGGATGACAACAATGAGCAGTTCTTC
>many|TRBJ2-4|TRBV7-6|15|TRBD1
CASSPGDRVGNIQYF
TGTGCCAGCAGCCCGGGGGACAGGGTGGGAAACATTCAGTACTTC
>-|TRBJ2-7|TRBV4-1|15|TRBD2
CASSHPSGGTYEQYF
TGCGCCAGCAGCCACCCTAGCGGGGGGACCTACGAGCAGTACTTC
>-|TRBJ1-3|TRBV20-1|19|-
CSAQAPGGGGRIDGNTIYF
TGCAGTGCCCAGGCTCCGGGCGGGGGCGGTAGAATAGATGGAAACACCATATATTTT
>many|TRBJ1-2|TRBV28|13|-
CATSLGVNYGYTF
TGTGCCACCAGTTTGGGGGTTAACTATGGCTACACCTTC
>many|TRBJ2-1|TRBV4-3|17|-
CASSQGWARGVYNEQFF
TGCGCCAGCAGCCAAGGGTGGGCGAGGGGGGTCTACAATGAGCAGTTCTTC
>many|TRBJ2-1|TRBV4-3|16|-
CASSQDGGWKYNEQFF
TGCGCCAGCAGCCAAGATGGAGGCTGGAAGTACAATGAGCAGTTCTTC
>many|TRBJ1-1|TRBV27|15|-
CASRPRGGRNTEAFF
TGTGCCAGCAGGCCCCGGGGGGGACGGAACACTGAAGCTTTCTTT
>many|TRBJ2-5|TRBV3-1|15|TRBD1
CASSQGDRLEETQYF
TGTGCCAGCAGCCAAGGGGACAGGCTTGAAGAGACCCAGTACTTC
>many|TRBJ2-2|TRBV5-4|16|-
CASSTKSSGSTGELFF
TGTGCCAGCAGCACCAAGAGTAGCGGAAGCACCGGGGAGCTGTTTTTT
>many|TRBJ2-5|TRBV6-5|15|TRBD1
CASSYVTGALKTQYF
TGTGCCAGCAGTTACGTGACAGGGGCGTTAAAGACCCAGTACTTC
>few|TRBJ2-5|TRBV19|15|-
CASSMGPTAGETQYF
TGTGCCAGTAGTATGGGCCCTACCGCCGGGGAGACCCAGTACTTC
>many|TRBJ2-3|TRBV4-1|18|-
CASSQETYVGPFTDTQYF
TGCGCCAGCAGCCAAGAGACGTATGTCGGGCCATTTACAGATACGCAGTATTTT
>few|TRBJ2-3|TRBV9|14|-
CASSVENLGNTQYF
TGTGCCAGCAGCGTAGAAAACTTGGGAAATACGCAGTATTTT
>many|TRBJ2-3|TRBV5-6|12|-
CASSLEVDTQYF
TGTGCCAGCAGCTTGGAAGTAGATACGCAGTATTTT
>few|TRBJ1-6|TRBV30|15|-
CAWSVWAGLNSPLHF
TGTGCCTGGAGTGTATGGGCTGGACTTAATTCACCCCTCCACTTT
>many|TRBJ1-5|TRBV7-9|15|TRBD1
CASSSDRGLGQPQHF
TGTGCCAGCAGCTCCGACAGGGGGCTTGGTCAGCCCCAGCATTTT